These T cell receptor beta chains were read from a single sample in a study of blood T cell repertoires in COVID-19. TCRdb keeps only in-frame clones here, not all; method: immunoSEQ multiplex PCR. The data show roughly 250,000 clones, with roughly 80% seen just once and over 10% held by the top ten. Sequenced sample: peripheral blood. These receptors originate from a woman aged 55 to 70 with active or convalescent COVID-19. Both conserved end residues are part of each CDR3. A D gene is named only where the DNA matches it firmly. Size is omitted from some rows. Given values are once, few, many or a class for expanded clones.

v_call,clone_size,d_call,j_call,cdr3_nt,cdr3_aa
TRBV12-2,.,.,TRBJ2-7,TGTGCAAGTCGCTTAGGAGGTCGGGTTTACGAGCAGTACTTC,CASRLGGRVYEQYF
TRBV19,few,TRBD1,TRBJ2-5,TGTGCCAGTAGTAACGCGGGACAGGGGGCATCAGAGACCCAGTACTTC,CASSNAGQGASETQYF
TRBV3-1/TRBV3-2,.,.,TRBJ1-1,TGTGCCAGCAGCCCGACAGGTACCATGAACACTGAAGCTTTCTTT,CASSPTGTMNTEAFF
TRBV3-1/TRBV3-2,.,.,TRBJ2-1,TGTGCCAGCAGCCTTCGCGGGGGCCCAAATGAGCAGTTCTTC,CASSLRGGPNEQFF
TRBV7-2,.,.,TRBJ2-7,TGTGCCAGCAGCCATGGGGCCCAAGATCCCTACGAGCAGTACTTC,CASSHGAQDPYEQYF
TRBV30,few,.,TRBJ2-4,TGTGCCTGCTCTGCAGGGTACATTCAGTACTTC,CACSAGYIQYF
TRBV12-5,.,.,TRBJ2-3,TGTGCTTCCGGGGAGGGGGTCACAGATACGCAGTATTTT,CASGEGVTDTQYF
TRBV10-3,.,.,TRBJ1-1,TGTGCCATCAGTGACCCCGGTCTGGTGAACACTGAAGCTTTCTTT,CAISDPGLVNTEAFF
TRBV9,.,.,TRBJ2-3,TGTGCCAGCAGCGTAGCTACGACCCCCAGGGGCACAGATACGCAGTATTTT,CASSVATTPRGTDTQYF
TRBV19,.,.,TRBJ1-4,TGTGCCAGTAGTATAGATCCCTTCCGGACTAATGAAAAACTGTTTTTT,CASSIDPFRTNEKLFF
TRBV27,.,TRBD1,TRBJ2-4,TGTGCCAGCAAGGCCGGGACAGCGAAAAACATTCAGTACTTC,CASKAGTAKNIQYF
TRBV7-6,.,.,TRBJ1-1,TGTGCCAGCAGCTTAGTGGGCGACAGGACGTCCAACACTGAAGCTTTCTTT,CASSLVGDRTSNTEAFF
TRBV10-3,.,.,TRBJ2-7,TGTGCCATCAGAGGGGGAAGCTCCTACGAGCAGTACTTC,CAIRGGSSYEQYF
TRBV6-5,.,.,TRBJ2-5,TGTGCCAGCAGGACTTCGAATGAAGAGACCCAGTACTTC,CASRTSNEETQYF
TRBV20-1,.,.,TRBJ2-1,TGCAGTGCTAGTGGAGGGGGCGATTACAATGAGCAGTTCTTC,CSASGGGDYNEQFF
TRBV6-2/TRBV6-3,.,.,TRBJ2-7,TGTGCCAGCAGTTACGGAAGGACTACGATCTACGAGCAGTACTTC,CASSYGRTTIYEQYF
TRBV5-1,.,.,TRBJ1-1,TGCGCCAGCAGCTTATGGACAGCGAACACTGAAGCTTTCTTT,CASSLWTANTEAFF
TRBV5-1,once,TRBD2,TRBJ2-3,TGCGCCAGCAGCTTCCTGACTAGCGGAACAGATACGCAGTATTTT,CASSFLTSGTDTQYF
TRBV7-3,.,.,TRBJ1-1,TGTGCCAGCAGCTCCGTCAGGGACACTGAAGCTTTCTTT,CASSSVRDTEAFF